This TCR beta chain is drawn from a study of CD8+CD57+ T cells in acquired aplastic anemia. In the study overall: Recorded DNA amounts for sorted CD4+ and CD8+ cells had an average of about 3 ug. Findings of the study overall: CD8+ Simpson's diversity did not differ significantly between patients and controls.

The use of genomic DNA as template underpinned the TCR beta VDJ and CDR3 profiling. One entry per CDR3 protein results from TCRdb running MiXCR on the reads. The table includes some 64,000 distinct CDR3 sequences, around 50% detected once. On this clonotype itself: Antigen: not known.

The CDR3 runs 14 residues. The V gene lost 5 bases and the J gene lost 2 bases, with 12 bases spanning the gap. Germline CDR1 SGHVS, CDR2 FNYEAQ. Sequenced sample: sorted CD4+, CD8+, or CD8+CD57+ T cells (not recorded which) from PBMCs. The receptor was isolated from a human donor in good health, serving as a control. The chain combines TRBV7-6 with TRBJ1-1; D is unclear. CDR3 DNA sequence: TGTGCCAGCAGCCCACAGCTCAGAAACACTGAAGCTTTCTTT. It specifies CASSPQLRNTEAFF.